Below, 5 T cell receptor beta chains from the same sample are listed, as sequenced in a study. TCRdb re-called the reads through MiXCR, storing one row per CDR3 protein. The data contain over 14,000 distinct CDR3 sequences, 30% to 45% of them seen just once; the ten biggest clones take up 15% to 20%. The specimen sequenced was blood. These TCRs come from a human donor.

This clonotype was detected ten times or more. V is TRBV20-1 and J is TRBJ1-6; D is ambiguous. The CDR3 has 14 amino acids. Germline V gives CDR1 DFQATT, CDR2 SNEGSKA (reference sequence). Trimming took off 1 base at V and 5 bases at J, with 9 bases between the two ends. CDR3 loop: CSARAVADNSPLHF. The CDR3 coding sequence is TGCAGTGCTAGAGCAGTCGCAGATAATTCACCCCTCCACTTT.

This clonotype was seen a few times. This may arise from a read error, as a much more abundant clone is one base away. This chain uses TRBV4-3 with TRBJ2-7, with 13 bases matching TRBD2. The CDR3 contains 16 residues. Germline V gene lookup returns CDR1 LGHNA and CDR2 YSLEER. The ends lost 4 bases at V and 7 bases at J; junction bases unmatched: 10. The CDR3 loop is CASSLGTSGDYNEQYF. The CDR3 DNA sequence: TGCGCCAGCAGCCTGGGGACTAGCGGGGACTACAATGAGCAGTACTTC.

This clonotype was detected many times. The rearrangement joins TRBV4-3 to TRBJ1-1, with D unresolved. The length of the CDR3 is 13 residues. CDR1 and CDR2 from the germline V gene are LGHNA and YSLEER. Trimming took 0 bases from V and 4 from J, leaving 6 bases between them. CDR3 in amino acids: CASSQEVSTEAFF. Written as DNA, the CDR3 is TGCGCCAGCAGCCAAGAGGTTTCCACTGAAGCTTTCTTT.

This clonotype came up a few times. This rearrangement joins TRBV5-1 to TRBJ1-1, with TRBD1 identical over 7 bases. J lost 1 base, V lost 2 bases, and 11 bases had no gene match. This CDR3 comprises 17 residues. CDR1 SGHRS and CDR2 YFSETQ come from the germline V gene. The CDR3 DNA follows: TGCGCCAGCAGCTTACAGACAGGGACGAACAAGAACACTGAAGCTTTCTTT. Amino acid sequence: CASSLQTGTNKNTEAFF.

This clonotype is classed as medium-sized. The chain uses TRBV29-1 and TRBJ2-7; TRBD2 agrees at 13 bases. CDR1 is SQVTM, CDR2 ANQGSEA, per germline. J gave up 3 bases and V 4 bases, and 3 bases lay outside the gene matches. The CDR3 totals 14 residues. CDR3 in DNA: TGCAGCGTTGCGCGGACTAGCGGGAGCTACGAGCAGTACTTC. This translates into CSVARTSGSYEQYF.